The sequence of this T cell receptor (beta chain) was determined in a study of blood T cell repertoires in COVID-19. The overall study: COVID-19 samples collected from the United States, Italy and Spain covered acute and convalescent phases.

In germline, CDR1 is KGHSH, CDR2 LQKENI. The CDR3 is 16 residues long. V lost 3 bases, J lost 3 bases, and 16 bases lay in between. In the authors' methods: Estimates of nucleated cell counts were drawn from the amplification of reference gene primers. The assay was immunoSEQ multiplex PCR, and TCRdb's table has in-frame clones only and misses some. V and J calls and clone size are given by that table; D and trimming were obtained from the DNA. Of approximately 50,000 clones in the sample, around 88% were seen once. The sample taken for sequencing was peripheral blood. This clonotype originated in a human donor in a cohort sampled during active COVID-19. The chain uses TRBV18 and TRBJ2-3; TRBD2 might be the D (7 bases). CDR3 sequence (DNA): TGTGCCAGCTCACCTGGAACGGGGGGCCGGACAGATACGCAGTATTTT. This gives the protein CASSPGTGGRTDTQYF.